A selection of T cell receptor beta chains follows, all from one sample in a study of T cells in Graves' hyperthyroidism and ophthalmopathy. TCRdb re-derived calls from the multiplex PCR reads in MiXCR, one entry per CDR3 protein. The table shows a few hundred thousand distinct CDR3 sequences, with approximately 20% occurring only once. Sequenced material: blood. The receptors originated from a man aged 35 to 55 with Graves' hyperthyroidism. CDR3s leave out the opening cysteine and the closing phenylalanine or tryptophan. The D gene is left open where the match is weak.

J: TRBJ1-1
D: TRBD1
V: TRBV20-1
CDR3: SADRGSGTEAF

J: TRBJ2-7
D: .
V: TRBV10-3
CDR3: AISGAPKGVSYEQY

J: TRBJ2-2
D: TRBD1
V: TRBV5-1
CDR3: ASSKQGAAGELF

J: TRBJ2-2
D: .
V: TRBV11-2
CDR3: ASSTFGGANTGELF

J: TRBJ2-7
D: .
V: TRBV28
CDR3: ASLLTDSYEQY

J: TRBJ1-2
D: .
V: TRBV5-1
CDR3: ASSFRPIGDYGYT

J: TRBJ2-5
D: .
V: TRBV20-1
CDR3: SARDPRGPQETQY

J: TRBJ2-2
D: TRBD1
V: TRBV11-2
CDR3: ASSQGQGLTGELF

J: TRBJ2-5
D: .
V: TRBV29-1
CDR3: SARRRDSEETQY

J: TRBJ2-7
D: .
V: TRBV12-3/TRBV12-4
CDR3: ASSPDSAYEQY

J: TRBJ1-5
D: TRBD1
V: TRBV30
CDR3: AWTTTGPNQPQH